The 18 T cell receptor beta chains below all came from one sample that was sequenced in a study of blood T cell repertoires in COVID-19. Clones were read by immunoSEQ multiplex PCR, and TCRdb kept only the in-frame ones, dropping some. This table holds 25,000 to 35,000 clones, approximately 87% found once. Sequencing was carried out using peripheral blood. These receptor sequences come from a man aged 65 to 79 with active COVID-19.

This chain links TRBV15 with TRBJ2-3; D gene ambiguous. Between the trimmed V and J ends, which lost 1 base and 2 bases, there was a span of 4 bases. The germline CDR1 and CDR2 sequences are LNHNV and YYDKDF (reference sequence). This CDR3 spans 13 amino acids. CDR3 sequence reads: CATSRGDTDTQYF. CDR3 coding DNA: TGTGCCACCAGCAGAGGCGACACAGATACGCAGTATTTT.

The chain carries TRBV2 and TRBJ2-1; TRBD2 matches at 12 bases. After removal of 4 bases from V and 0 bases from J, the junction contained 7 bases not matched to a gene. The CDR3 spans 18 residues. Germline CDR1 SNHLY, CDR2 FYNNEI. The CDR3 nucleotides read TGTGCCAGCAGTGGTAGGACTAGCGGGGTGAGCTCCTACAATGAGCAGTTCTTC. Residues: CASSGRTSGVSSYNEQFF. Supplemented by reference TRBV2 and TRBJ2-1, the full variable domain reads EPEVTQTPSHQVTQMGQEVILRCVPISNHLYFYWYRQILGQKVEFLVSFYNNEISEKSEIFDDQFSVERPDGSNFTLKIRSTKLEDSAMYFCASSGRTSGVSSYNEQFFGPGTRLTVL.

The chain uses TRBV5-8 and TRBJ2-7; 7 bases map to TRBD1. V shed 6 bases and J 0 bases; nucleotides not matched to a gene: 6. CDR1 and CDR2 from the germline V gene are SGHTS and YDEGEE. This CDR3 is 14 amino acids long. CDR3 sequence: CASKRQGSSYEQYF. The CDR3, as DNA: TGTGCCAGCAAACGACAGGGAAGCTCCTACGAGCAGTACTTC.

The rearrangement uses TRBV27 and TRBJ1-6; D gene ambiguous. Deletions cut 3 bases from V and 9 bases from J, with 6 bases between. Germline CDR1 and CDR2: MNHEY and SMNVEV (reference sequence). The CDR3 spans 12 residues. CDR3 nucleotide sequence: TGTGCCAGCAGTTTCCGAGGTTCACCCCTCCACTTT. Its translation: CASSFRGSPLHF.

In this sample, this clone turned up once. V gene TRBV2 combines with J gene TRBJ1-3, with D perhaps TRBD1 (6 bases). Per germline, CDR1 SNHLY and CDR2 FYNNEI. V lost 6 bases and J lost 2, with 14 bases in between. The CDR3 extends over 15 amino acids. CDR3 loop: CASRVQGSAGNTIYF. CDR3 DNA sequence: TGTGCCAGCAGGGTACAGGGTTCGGCTGGAAACACCATATATTTT. The entire variable domain, with the rest obtained from reference TRBV2 and TRBJ1-3, is as follows: EPEVTQTPSHQVTQMGQEVILRCVPISNHLYFYWYRQILGQKVEFLVSFYNNEISEKSEIFDDQFSVERPDGSNFTLKIRSTKLEDSAMYFCASRVQGSAGNTIYFGEGSWLTVV.

A few counts support this clone. V gene TRBV7-2 combines with J gene TRBJ2-4; 8 nucleotides agree with TRBD2. The CDR3 is 13 residues long. Trimming removed 2 bases from V and 11 bases from J; junction bases left unmatched: 5. Germline V gene data show CDR1 as SGHTA and CDR2 as FQGNSA. This CDR3 reads CASSLNPREVQYF. The CDR3 DNA is TGTGCCAGCAGCTTAAACCCGCGGGAGGTTCAGTACTTC.

The J gene is TRBJ2-3, the V gene TRBV7-3, with 9 bases that match TRBD1. This CDR3 has 16 residues. V gave up 4 bases and J gave up 1 base; unmatched junction bases: 6. CDR1 is SGHTA and CDR2 is FQGTGA in the germline V gene. The CDR3 here is CASSSGTGIGTDTQYF. CDR3 bases: TGTGCCAGCAGCTCCGGGACAGGGATTGGCACAGATACGCAGTATTTT.

The chain carries TRBV9 and TRBJ1-1; D is ambiguous. The CDR3 has 14 residues. Germline V lookup: CDR1 SGDLS, CDR2 YYNGEE. Deletions cut 4 bases from V and 5 bases from J, with 15 bases between. CDR3 coding DNA: TGTGCCAGCAGCATGGGCCCGACCCGGACTGAAGCTTTCTTT. Amino acid sequence: CASSMGPTRTEAFF.

In its sample, this clone was seen once. J is TRBJ2-5 and V is TRBV3-1 (or the pseudogene TRBV3-2); 9 nucleotides agree with TRBD1. Trimming cost V 7 bases and J 5 bases; bases outside gene matches: 14. In germline, CDR1 is LGHDT, CDR2 YNNKEL (reference sequence). This CDR3 is built from 16 residues. DNA of the CDR3: TGTGCCAGCAAAGCCCGTGACAGGGGGAGCGGGGAGACCCAGTACTTC. Translated: CASKARDRGSGETQYF.

The chain uses TRBV6-5 and TRBJ1-2, with 7 bases identical to TRBD1. Per the germline V gene, CDR1 is MNHEY and CDR2 is SVGAGI. The CDR3 is 16 amino acids. J was trimmed by 5 bases and V by 0 bases; bases with no gene match: 9. The CDR3 reads CASSYSSGGGPYGYTF. CDR3 DNA sequence: TGTGCCAGCAGTTACTCGTCGGGAGGGGGCCCGTATGGCTACACCTTC.

The chain couples TRBV6-5 to TRBJ1-1; no reliable D call. This CDR3 contains 11 residues. In germline, CDR1 is MNHEY, CDR2 SVGAGI. V gave up 7 bases and J gave up 1 base, with 4 bases separating them. For the CDR3, the DNA is TGTGCCAGCACTAAGAACACTGAAGCTTTCTTT. Amino acid sequence: CASTKNTEAFF.

The rearrangement joins TRBV2 to TRBJ2-3, with TRBD1 matching over 7 bases. Germline V gives CDR1 SNHLY, CDR2 FYNNEI. The CDR3 contains 14 residues. The J segment lost 1 base and the V segment lost 5 bases, leaving 3 bases of the junction unmatched. The DNA for the CDR3 is TGTGCCAGCAGTCTTACAGGGGGCACAGATACGCAGTATTTT. This codes for CASSLTGGTDTQYF.

This chain joins TRBV7-8 and TRBJ1-1; tentatively, D is TRBD1 (6 bases). CDR1 and CDR2 from the germline V gene are SGHVS and FQNEAQ. Trimming removed 8 bases from V and 1 base from J, with 11 bases in between. This CDR3 region has 13 residues. Here the CDR3 reads CASCYRANTEAFF. The CDR3, as DNA: TGTGCCAGCTGCTACAGGGCGAACACTGAAGCTTTCTTT.

The chain is built from TRBV11-2 and TRBJ1-1; a weak D match, TRBD1 (5 bases). The CDR3 runs to 13 residues. Trimming shortened V by 6 bases and J by 7 bases, and 15 bases separated the two germline ends. Germline-derived CDR1 and CDR2 are SGHAT and FQNNGV. The CDR3 DNA is TGTGCCAGCAGACTGGCCCAGGGAGGTGAAGCTTTCTTT. Translation: CASRLAQGGEAFF.

The CDR3 protein is CASSYPAGTGGYEQYF. In nucleotides, the CDR3 is TGTGCCAGCAGTTATCCCGCCGGGACAGGGGGGTACGAGCAGTACTTC. The chain is built from TRBV6-2 or TRBV6-3 and TRBJ2-7; 11 bases are a match to TRBD1. J gave up 4 bases and V 3 bases, and 8 bases lay outside the gene matches. This CDR3 has 16 residues. The germline CDR1 and CDR2 sequences are MNHEY and SVGEGT.

V and J are TRBV19 and TRBJ1-1; weak D call: TRBD1 (6 bases). The V gene's germline CDR1 is LNHDA and CDR2 SQIVND (reference sequence). This CDR3 is built from 16 residues. The germline V and J ends were trimmed by 7 bases and 0 bases, with 18 bases remaining between them. The CDR3 loop is CASTDWATGLNTEAFF. For the CDR3, the DNA is TGTGCCAGTACCGATTGGGCGACAGGTTTGAACACTGAAGCTTTCTTT.

This clone was observed a single time. The chain is built from TRBV30 and TRBJ2-5, with 9 bases matching TRBD2. The CDR3 contains 15 residues. After removal of 3 bases from V and 3 bases from J, the junction contained 8 bases not matched to a gene. CDR1 is GTSNPN and CDR2 is SVGIG in the germline V gene (reference sequence). CDR3 in DNA: TGTGCCTGGAGGATGGGCGGGGGGGGGAAAGAGACCCAGTACTTC. It encodes CAWRMGGGGKETQYF.

The gene calls are TRBV5-1 and TRBJ2-7; TRBD1 matches at 11 bases. The trim removed 4 bases at V and 4 bases at J, leaving 19 bases unmatched. Germline V lookup: CDR1 SGHRS, CDR2 YFSETQ. The CDR3 is 19 amino acids. The CDR3 loop reads CASSPKNPGQGAEGYEQYF. The CDR3 nucleotides are TGCGCCAGCAGCCCGAAAAACCCCGGACAGGGGGCTGAAGGGTACGAGCAGTACTTC.